This T cell receptor beta chain was identified during a study of cytomegalovirus exposure and HLA in healthy donors. V was shortened by 4 bases and J by 4 bases, with 11 bases between the two germline ends. Per germline, CDR1 SGDLS and CDR2 YYNGEE. This CDR3 contains 14 residues. It was with 60 Vbeta and 13 Jbeta primers that the PCR ran. Libraries were prepared by immunoSEQ multiplex PCR; TCRdb keeps only in-frame clonotypes and omits some of them. Among 150,000 to 200,000 clones listed, 60% to 85% were seen once. The receptor comes from a woman aged 40 to 50 in good health and CMV-seronegative. The sequencing input was PBMCs. The chain uses TRBV9 and TRBJ1-4; no definite D call. CDR3 DNA sequence: TGTGCCAGCAGCTCTCAGGCTATTAATGAAAAACTGTTTTTT. It is translated as CASSSQAINEKLFF. Full variable domain (rest looked up from reference TRBV9 and TRBJ1-4): DSGVTQTPKHLITATGQRVTLRCSPRSGDLSVYWYQQSLDQGLQFLIQYYNGEERAKGNILERFSAQQFPDLHSELNLSSLELGDSALYFCASSSQAINEKLFFGSGTQLSVL.